This T cell receptor (beta chain) was documented in a study of blood T cell repertoires in COVID-19. Study overall: Acute and convalescent COVID-19 specimens originated in the United States, Italy and Spain. T cells, B-cell-depleted T cells, or PBMCs provided the cDNA or gDNA that served as material.

The study assigned cohorts using participant-reported clinical history. Authors' data handling: Estimation of nucleated cell counts relied on the amplification of reference gene primers. Produced via immunoSEQ multiplex PCR; TCRdb's table is partial and in-frame only. V and J calls and clone size are those listed in that table; D and trimming were worked out from the DNA. This sample has 200,000 to 250,000 clones, with 84% found just once. The CDR3 has 15 amino acids. CDR1 LNHDA and CDR2 SQIVND come from the germline V gene (reference sequence). The trim removed 6 bases at V and 4 bases at J, leaving 9 bases unmatched.

The sequence derives from a man aged 55-75 years who had recovered from COVID-19. Source material: PBMCs or T cells enriched from blood (not recorded which). The rearrangement uses TRBV19 and TRBJ1-3, with 7 bases identical to TRBD1. CDR3 sequence reads: CASSSRQGYGNTIYF. Written as DNA, the CDR3 is TGTGCCAGTAGCTCGAGACAGGGCTACGGAAACACCATATATTTT.